These T cell receptor beta chains were read from a single sample in a study of PD-1 blockade in classical Hodgkin lymphoma. Sequenced by immunoSEQ multiplex PCR; TCRdb stores in-frame clones only, minus some. The table has 9,500 to 12,000 clones, approximately 81% seen once. This specimen was peripheral blood mononuclear cells (PBMCs), taken at baseline. Receptor source: a human donor with classical Hodgkin lymphoma. The CDR3 runs from the conserved cysteine through the conserved F or W. Each record gives: J gene, clone size, V gene, D gene, CDR3 protein, CDR3 DNA. D genes are given only for firm matches. Expanded clones get a size class; other rows say once, few or many, or leave the size out.

TRBJ2-7 | large | TRBV30 | . | CAWSGGYGDEQYF | TGTGCCTGGAGTGGGGGTTATGGGGACGAGCAGTACTTC
TRBJ1-1 | few | TRBV11-2 | . | CASSPGAGTPNTEAFF | TGTGCCAGCAGCCCAGGAGCCGGGACACCGAACACTGAAGCTTTCTTT
TRBJ2-2 | . | TRBV5-1 | . | CASSLYTGELFF | TGCGCCAGCAGCTTGTACACCGGGGAGCTGTTTTTT
TRBJ2-1 | . | TRBV7-6 | TRBD1 | CASSLGGRGPLVFF | TGTGCCAGCAGCTTAGGGGGCAGGGGGCCCCTGGTGTTCTTC
TRBJ1-4 | . | TRBV2 | . | CASSELRGRSEKLFF | TGTGCCAGCAGTGAATTACGGGGGAGAAGTGAAAAACTGTTTTTT
TRBJ2-7 | . | TRBV9 | . | CASSVGRGGYEQYF | TGTGCCAGCAGCGTAGGTAGGGGAGGCTACGAGCAGTACTTC
TRBJ2-5 | . | TRBV5-1 | . | CASNLGNQETQYF | TGCGCCAGCAACTTGGGGAACCAAGAGACCCAGTACTTC
TRBJ2-7 | . | TRBV6-5 | . | CASSTDPSYEQYF | TGTGCCAGCAGTACGGACCCATCCTACGAGCAGTACTTC
TRBJ2-7 | . | TRBV7-2 | TRBD1 | CASSLRFGAGGKEQYF | TGTGCCAGCAGCTTAAGATTTGGAGCAGGGGGCAAAGAGCAGTACTTC
TRBJ1-2 | few | TRBV6-1 | . | CASSGDRANYGYTF | TGTGCCAGCAGTGGTGACAGAGCTAACTATGGCTACACCTTC
TRBJ2-3 | few | TRBV28 | . | CASSPGSTDTQYF | TGTGCCAGCAGTCCGGGGAGTACAGATACGCAGTATTTT
TRBJ2-3 | medium-sized | TRBV7-9 | TRBD2 | CASNPLGVVGTSGGASDF | TGTGCCAGCAACCCCCTCGGGGTTGTCGGGACTAGCGGGGGGGCCTCAGATTTT
TRBJ2-5 | . | TRBV5-4 | . | CASSVTGETQYF | TGTGCCAGCAGTGTCACAGGGGAGACCCAGTACTTC
TRBJ1-1 | . | TRBV19 | TRBD1 | CASSIPTGGLNTEAFF | TGTGCCAGTAGTATCCCGACAGGGGGCTTGAACACTGAAGCTTTCTTT
TRBJ2-2 | . | TRBV14 | . | CASSQKPSGRLFF | TGTGCCAGCAGCCAAAAACCCTCGGGTCGGCTGTTTTTT
TRBJ2-7 | . | TRBV7-2 | . | CASSRGELYEQYF | TGTGCCAGCAGCCGAGGAGAACTTTACGAGCAGTACTTC
TRBJ1-1 | . | TRBV27 | . | CASSRTGTEAFF | TGTGCCAGCAGTCGGACGGGGACTGAAGCTTTCTTT
TRBJ2-7 | . | TRBV15 | . | CATSRDPSYEQYF | TGTGCCACCAGCAGAGATCCCTCCTACGAGCAGTACTTC
TRBJ2-7 | once | TRBV6-1 | TRBD1 | CASSGTGLGGYF | TGTGCCAGCAGTGGGACAGGGCTGGGAGGGTACTTC
TRBJ2-7 | once | TRBV27 | . | CASSPQGGSYEQYF | TGTGCCTCCTCACCCCAGGGGGGATCCTACGAGCAGTACTTC
TRBJ2-7 | . | TRBV28 | . | CASSSQGPVSSYEQYF | TGTGCCAGCAGTTCCCAAGGGCCCGTAAGCTCCTACGAGCAGTACTTC
TRBJ1-1 | . | TRBV21-1 | . | CARGRENTEAFF | TGTGCCCGAGGGCGGGAGAACACTGAAGCTTTCTTT
TRBJ1-1 | . | TRBV10-3 | TRBD1 | CAMRQGDNTEAFF | TGTGCCATGAGACAGGGGGATAACACTGAAGCTTTCTTT
TRBJ2-7 | . | TRBV7-9 | . | CASSLGIDSYEQYF | TGTGCCAGCAGCTTAGGCATTGATTCCTACGAGCAGTACTTC
TRBJ2-3 | . | TRBV7-2 | . | CASSLYPGVTDTQYF | TGTGCCAGCAGCTTATACCCGGGGGTAACAGATACGCAGTATTTT
TRBJ2-7 | once | TRBV10-3 | TRBD2 | CATDTSGSSASYEQYF | TGTGCCACCGACACTAGCGGGAGTTCAGCGTCTTACGAGCAGTACTTC
TRBJ1-3 | . | TRBV6-5 | . | CASSIGAGNTIYF | TGTGCCAGCAGTATCGGGGCTGGAAACACCATATATTTT
TRBJ2-3 | . | TRBV20-1 | . | CSASLPTTQYF | TGCAGTGCTTCACTTCCCACTACGCAGTATTTT
TRBJ1-4 | . | TRBV13 | . | CASSWTEIGEKLFF | TGTGCCAGCAGCTGGACAGAAATAGGTGAAAAACTGTTTTTT
TRBJ2-3 | . | TRBV7-2 | TRBD2 | CASSDPGLAGGQLDTQYF | TGTGCCAGCAGCGACCCGGGACTAGCGGGGGGGCAGTTGGATACGCAGTATTTT
TRBJ2-1 | . | TRBV5-4 | TRBD2 | CASSLGTSNEQFF | TGTGCCAGCAGCTTGGGGACTAGCAATGAGCAGTTCTTC
TRBJ2-1 | . | TRBV9 | TRBD2 | CASSVEKLSGGYNEQFF | TGTGCCAGCAGCGTAGAAAAGTTGAGCGGGGGGTACAATGAGCAGTTCTTC
TRBJ2-7 | . | TRBV10-3 | . | CAIRPGDGYEQYF | TGTGCCATCAGGCCCGGGGACGGCTACGAGCAGTACTTC
TRBJ1-2 | . | TRBV19 | TRBD1 | CASSPQDRALYGYTF | TGTGCCAGTAGTCCTCAGGACAGGGCGCTCTATGGCTACACCTTC
TRBJ1-1 | . | TRBV4-3 | . | CASSQDGARLNTEAFF | TGCGCCAGCAGCCAAGACGGGGCCAGACTGAACACTGAAGCTTTCTTT
TRBJ2-6 | . | TRBV9 | . | CASSPGRPSNVLTF | TGTGCCAGCAGCCCAGGGCGGCCTTCCAACGTCCTGACTTTC
TRBJ1-2 | . | TRBV30 | . | CAWSVPRGYTF | TGTGCCTGGAGTGTACCGCGAGGCTACACCTTC